This is a list of T cell receptor beta chains from one sample in a study of technical replicates of blood from several donors. Profiling relied on immunoSEQ multiplex PCR, and the TCRdb table lists in-frame clones only, not all of them. The sample has 70,000 to 95,000 clones, 95% to 98% seen once. The source material was T cells isolated from PBMCs. The receptors originated from a human donor in good health. Both conserved end residues are part of each CDR3. The D gene is left open where the match is weak. Clone size is shown for a subset of rows, as once, few, many or a class of expanded clone.

clone_size	d_call	j_call	v_call	cdr3_nt	cdr3_aa
-	TRBD1	TRBJ2-1	TRBV30	TGTGCCTGGAGCACGACAGGGTACAATGAGCAGTTCTTC	CAWSTTGYNEQFF
-	-	TRBJ2-4	TRBV29-1	TGCAGCTCCCGGCAGGGGCCGGCCAAAAACATTCAGTACTTC	CSSRQGPAKNIQYF
-	TRBD1	TRBJ2-2	TRBV9	TGTGCCAGCAGCCCGACAGGGTCTTCAAACACCGGGGAGCTGTTTTTT	CASSPTGSSNTGELFF
-	-	TRBJ2-1	TRBV11-3	TGTGCCAGCAGCTTAGAGGGAGTACATGAGCAGTTCTTC	CASSLEGVHEQFF
-	-	TRBJ2-7	TRBV7-3	TGTGCCAGCAGCTTAATGGGGGGAATAGGTTACGAGCAGTACTTC	CASSLMGGIGYEQYF
once	TRBD2	TRBJ2-7	TRBV6-6	TGTGCCAGCAGCTGGGACCGGGAGGTTAGCGAGCAGTACTTC	CASSWDREVSEQYF
-	-	TRBJ2-3	TRBV7-9	TGTGCCAGCAGCTTAACGGGAGAGGCAGATACGCAGTATTTT	CASSLTGEADTQYF
-	TRBD2	TRBJ2-1	TRBV28	TGTGCCAGCAGTTTATCCCAACTTAGCGGGAGGGCGGGTGAGCAGTTCTTC	CASSLSQLSGRAGEQFF
-	-	TRBJ2-7	TRBV4-1	TGCGCCAGCAGCCAAACGGGTTCCTACGAGCAGTACTTC	CASSQTGSYEQYF
-	-	TRBJ2-7	TRBV11-2	TGTGCCAGCAGCCGGGACTTTTCCTACGAGCAGTACTTC	CASSRDFSYEQYF
-	TRBD1	TRBJ2-4	TRBV11-2	TGTGCCAGCAGCTTAACAGGGGAAGACATTCAGTACTTC	CASSLTGEDIQYF